This TCR beta chain was documented in a study of blood T cell repertoires in COVID-19. Study details: The United States, Italy and Spain were the sources of the acute and convalescent COVID-19 samples. PBMCs, B-cell-depleted T cells, or T cells provided the cDNA or gDNA that made up the material.

Per the study methods: Researchers report that nucleated cell counts were estimated from reference gene primer amplification. Libraries were prepared by immunoSEQ multiplex PCR; TCRdb keeps only in-frame clonotypes and omits some of them. The V and J calls and the clone size are those of that table, but D and trimming were determined from the DNA. Found here are under 140,000 clones, 88% of them singletons; the top ten hold approximately 3.4%. This clone was seen once. The CDR3 covers 12 residues. Germline CDR1 is SQVTM and CDR2 is ANQGSEA. The ends were cut back, 4 bases at V and 2 bases at J, with 7 bases in the middle.

This sequence originates from a woman aged 45-60 years with acute or convalescent COVID-19. The genes are TRBV29-1 and TRBJ2-3, with no clear D. The specimen was peripheral blood. CDR3 sequence (DNA): TGCAGCGTTGGCGGAAACACAGATACGCAGTATTTT. Its protein product is CSVGGNTDTQYF.